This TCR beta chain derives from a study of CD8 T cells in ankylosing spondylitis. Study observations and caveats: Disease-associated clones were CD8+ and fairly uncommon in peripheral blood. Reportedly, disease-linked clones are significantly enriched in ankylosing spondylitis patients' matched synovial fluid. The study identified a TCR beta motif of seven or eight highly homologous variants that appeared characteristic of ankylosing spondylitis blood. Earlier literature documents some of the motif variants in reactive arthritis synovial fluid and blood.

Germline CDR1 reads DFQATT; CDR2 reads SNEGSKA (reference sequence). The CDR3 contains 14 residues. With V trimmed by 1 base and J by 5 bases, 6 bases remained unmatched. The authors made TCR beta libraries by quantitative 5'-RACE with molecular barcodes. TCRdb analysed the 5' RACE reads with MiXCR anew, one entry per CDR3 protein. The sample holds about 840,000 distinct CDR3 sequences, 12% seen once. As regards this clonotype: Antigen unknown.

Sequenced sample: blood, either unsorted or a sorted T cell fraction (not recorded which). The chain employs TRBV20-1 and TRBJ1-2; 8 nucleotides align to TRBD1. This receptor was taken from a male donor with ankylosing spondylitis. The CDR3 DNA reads TGCAGTGCTAGAGGGTCAGGGGGCGGGTATGGCTACACCTTC. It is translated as CSARGSGGGYGYTF.